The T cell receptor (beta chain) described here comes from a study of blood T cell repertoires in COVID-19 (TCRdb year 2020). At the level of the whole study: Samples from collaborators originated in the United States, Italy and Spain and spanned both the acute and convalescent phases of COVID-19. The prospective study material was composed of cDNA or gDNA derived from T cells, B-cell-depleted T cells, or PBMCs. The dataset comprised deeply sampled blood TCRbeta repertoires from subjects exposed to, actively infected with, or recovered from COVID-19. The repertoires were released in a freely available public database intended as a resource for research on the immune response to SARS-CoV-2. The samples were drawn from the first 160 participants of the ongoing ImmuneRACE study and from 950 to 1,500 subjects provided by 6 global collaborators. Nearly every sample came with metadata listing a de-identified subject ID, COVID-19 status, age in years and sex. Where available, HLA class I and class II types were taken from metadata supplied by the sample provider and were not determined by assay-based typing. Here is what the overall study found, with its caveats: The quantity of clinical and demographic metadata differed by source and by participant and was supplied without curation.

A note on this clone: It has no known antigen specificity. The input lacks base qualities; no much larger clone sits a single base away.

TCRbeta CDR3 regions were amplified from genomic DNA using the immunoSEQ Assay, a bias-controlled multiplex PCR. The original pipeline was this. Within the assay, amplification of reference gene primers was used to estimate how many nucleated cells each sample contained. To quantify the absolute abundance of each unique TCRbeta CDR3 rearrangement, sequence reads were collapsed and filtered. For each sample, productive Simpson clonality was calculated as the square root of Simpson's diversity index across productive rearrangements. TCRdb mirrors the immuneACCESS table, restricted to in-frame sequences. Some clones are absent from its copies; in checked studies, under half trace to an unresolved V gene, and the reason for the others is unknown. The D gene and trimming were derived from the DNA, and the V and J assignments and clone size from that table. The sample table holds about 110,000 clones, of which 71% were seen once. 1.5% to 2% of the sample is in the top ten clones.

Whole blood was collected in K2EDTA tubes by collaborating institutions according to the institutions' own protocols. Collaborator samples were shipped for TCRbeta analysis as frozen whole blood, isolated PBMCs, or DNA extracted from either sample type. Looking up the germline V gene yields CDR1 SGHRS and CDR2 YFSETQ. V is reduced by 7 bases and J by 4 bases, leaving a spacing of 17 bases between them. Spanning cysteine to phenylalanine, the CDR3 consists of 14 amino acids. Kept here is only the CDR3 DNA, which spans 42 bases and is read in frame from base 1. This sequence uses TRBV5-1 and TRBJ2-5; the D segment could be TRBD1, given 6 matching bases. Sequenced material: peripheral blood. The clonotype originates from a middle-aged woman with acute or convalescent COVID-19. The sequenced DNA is TGCGCCAGCGGCCTGGACAGCACCTTAGAGACCCAGTACTTC. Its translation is CASGLDSTLETQYF.